Detailed here is one T cell receptor beta chain. This sample is part of a study of blood T cell repertoires in COVID-19. Overall study: From T cells, B-cell-depleted T cells, or PBMCs came the material, which was cDNA or gDNA.

Profiling relied on immunoSEQ multiplex PCR, and the TCRdb table lists in-frame clones only, not all of them. The data hold about 320,000 clones, with over 75% observed a single time. Cohort 3 donors were reported recovered after two negative PCRs, clearance, or symptom resolution. The V and J ends lost 1 base and 3 bases, in that order; junction bases with no gene match: 15. This CDR3 region has 19 residues. The germline CDR1 and CDR2 sequences are SGHAT and FQNNGV. This TCR came from a man aged 25-45 years who had recovered from COVID-19. The chain joins TRBV11-2 to TRBJ2-1; 7 bases align to TRBD1. Sequences were obtained from PBMCs or T cells enriched from blood (not recorded which). CDR3: CASSLGRLQGIGDYNEQFF. Written as DNA, the CDR3 is TGTGCCAGCAGCTTAGGCCGTCTACAGGGGATAGGGGACTACAATGAGCAGTTCTTC.